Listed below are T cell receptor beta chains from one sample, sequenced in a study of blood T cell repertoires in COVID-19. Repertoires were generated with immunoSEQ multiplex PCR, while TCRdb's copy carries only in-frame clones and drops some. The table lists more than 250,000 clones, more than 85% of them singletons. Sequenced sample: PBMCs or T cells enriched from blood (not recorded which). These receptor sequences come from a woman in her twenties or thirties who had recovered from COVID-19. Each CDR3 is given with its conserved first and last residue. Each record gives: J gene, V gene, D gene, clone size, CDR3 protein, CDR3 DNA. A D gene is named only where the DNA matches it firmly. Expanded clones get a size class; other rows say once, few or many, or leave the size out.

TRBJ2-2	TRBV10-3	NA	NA	CAMAGGTGELFF	TGTGCCATGGCAGGCGGGACCGGGGAGCTGTTTTTT
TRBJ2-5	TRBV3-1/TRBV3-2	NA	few	CASSQGQRLQETQYF	TGTGCCAGCAGCCAAGGCCAGCGGCTACAAGAGACCCAGTACTTC
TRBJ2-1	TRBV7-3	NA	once	CASSLASLVNEQFF	TGTGCCAGCAGCTTGGCTAGCCTGGTTAATGAGCAGTTCTTC
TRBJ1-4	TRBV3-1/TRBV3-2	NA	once	CASSQTGTLNEKLFF	TGTGCCAGCAGCCAAACAGGGACCCTTAATGAAAAACTGTTTTTT
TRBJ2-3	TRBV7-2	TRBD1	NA	CASRQTGGGSTDTQYF	TGTGCCAGCAGACAGACAGGGGGCGGTAGCACAGATACGCAGTATTTT
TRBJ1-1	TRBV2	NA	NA	CASTVELDSEAFF	TGTGCCAGCACCGTCGAATTGGACAGTGAAGCTTTCTTT
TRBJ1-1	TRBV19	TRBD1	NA	CASITPSGTDLWNTEAFF	TGTGCCAGTATTACCCCCTCAGGGACAGACCTATGGAACACTGAAGCTTTCTTT
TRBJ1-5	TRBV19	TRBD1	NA	CASSDSGGVKPQHF	TGTGCCAGTAGTGACTCAGGGGGCGTGAAGCCCCAGCATTTT
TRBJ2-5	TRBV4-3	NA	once	CASSQFPGVETQYF	TGCGCCAGCAGCCAATTTCCGGGAGTAGAGACCCAGTACTTC
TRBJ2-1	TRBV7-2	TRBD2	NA	CASESGGGYNEQFF	TGTGCCAGCGAGTCGGGAGGAGGTTACAATGAGCAGTTCTTC
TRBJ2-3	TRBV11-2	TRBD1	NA	CASSSGTDSDTQYF	TGTGCCAGCAGCTCCGGGACAGATTCAGATACGCAGTATTTT
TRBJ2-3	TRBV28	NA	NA	CASSSRGDTQYF	TGTGCCAGCAGTTCCCGGGGGGATACGCAGTATTTT
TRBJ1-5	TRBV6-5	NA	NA	CASRPRGANQPQHF	TGTGCCAGCAGGCCCCGCGGGGCCAATCAGCCCCAGCATTTT
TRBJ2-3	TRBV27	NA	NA	CASSLLSTDTQYF	TGTGCCAGCAGTTTACTGAGCACAGATACGCAGTATTTT
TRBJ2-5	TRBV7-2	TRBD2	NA	CASSGLAGGEETQYF	TGTGCCAGCAGCGGGCTAGCGGGGGGCGAAGAGACCCAGTACTTC
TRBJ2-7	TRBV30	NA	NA	CAWSPLGQGEQYF	TGTGCCTGGAGCCCCTTGGGGCAGGGTGAGCAGTACTTC
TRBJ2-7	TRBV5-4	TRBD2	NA	CASSGSSGRGREQYF	TGTGCCAGCAGCGGCTCAAGCGGGAGAGGTAGGGAGCAGTACTTC
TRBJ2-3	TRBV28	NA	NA	CAVCRRNSTDTQYF	TGTGCCGTATGCCGGAGAAATAGCACAGATACGCAGTATTTT
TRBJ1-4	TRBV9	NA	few	CASSPGPAIHEKLFF	TGTGCCAGCAGCCCAGGTCCAGCAATCCATGAAAAACTGTTTTTT
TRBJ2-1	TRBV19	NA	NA	CASSQPGTNFLSPNEQFF	TGTGCCAGTAGTCAACCCGGGACAAACTTCCTATCGCCCAATGAGCAGTTCTTC
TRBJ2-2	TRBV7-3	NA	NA	CASSSQGLSGELFF	TGTGCCAGCAGCTCTCAGGGGCTGAGCGGGGAGCTGTTTTTT
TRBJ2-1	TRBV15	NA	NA	CATSRGGSSYNEQFF	TGTGCCACCAGCAGAGGCGGAAGCTCCTACAATGAGCAGTTCTTC
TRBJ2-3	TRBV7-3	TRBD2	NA	CASSLTVTAGGPARTDTQYF	TGTGCCAGCAGCTTAACAGTGACAGCGGGGGGCCCCGCCCGCACAGATACGCAGTATTTT
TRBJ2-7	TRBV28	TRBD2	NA	CASSLSASGAYEQYF	TGTGCCAGCAGTTTATCTGCTAGCGGCGCCTACGAGCAGTACTTC
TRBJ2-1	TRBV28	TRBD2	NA	CASFGLAVNEQFF	TGTGCCAGCTTTGGACTAGCGGTCAATGAGCAGTTCTTC
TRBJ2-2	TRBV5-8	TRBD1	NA	CASSSMTGDTGELFF	TGTGCCAGCAGCTCGATGACAGGGGACACCGGGGAGCTGTTTTTT
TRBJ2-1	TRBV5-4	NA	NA	CASSSLYNEQFF	TGTGCCAGCAGCTCATTGTACAATGAGCAGTTCTTC
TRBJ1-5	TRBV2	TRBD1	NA	CASIETGGNQPQHF	TGTGCCAGCATAGAGACAGGGGGGAATCAGCCCCAGCATTTT
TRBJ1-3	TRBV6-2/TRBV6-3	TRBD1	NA	CASSYSTTIGGRGNTIYF	TGTGCCAGCAGTTACTCGACTACCATAGGGGGCCGTGGAAACACCATATATTTT
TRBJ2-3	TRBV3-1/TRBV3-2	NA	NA	CASSQDLPGGRDTQYF	TGTGCCAGCAGCCAAGATCTTCCGGGGGGCAGAGATACGCAGTATTTT
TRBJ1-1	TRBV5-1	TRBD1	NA	CASSSTGLVGTEAFF	TGCGCCAGCAGCTCGACAGGGTTGGTCGGCACTGAAGCTTTCTTT
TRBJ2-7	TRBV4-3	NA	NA	CASSQNWAGAYEQYF	TGCGCCAGCAGCCAAAATTGGGCAGGGGCTTACGAGCAGTACTTC
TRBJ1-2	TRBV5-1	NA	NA	CASSLVGQGGGYTF	TGCGCCAGCAGCTTGGTTGGCCAGGGAGGTGGCTACACCTTC
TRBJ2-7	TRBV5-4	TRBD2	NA	CASSLNSGLAGPEQYF	TGTGCCAGCAGCCTCAACTCGGGACTAGCGGGCCCCGAGCAGTACTTC
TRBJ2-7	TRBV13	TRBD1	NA	CASSPRQGSPHEQYF	TGTGCCAGCAGCCCAAGACAGGGGTCCCCCCACGAGCAGTACTTC
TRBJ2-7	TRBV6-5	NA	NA	CASSYSAGPYEQYF	TGTGCCAGCAGTTACTCGGCAGGTCCCTACGAGCAGTACTTC
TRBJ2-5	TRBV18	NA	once	CASSSKLKETQYF	TGTGCCAGCTCAAGTAAACTCAAAGAGACCCAGTACTTC
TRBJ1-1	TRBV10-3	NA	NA	CAISEGVSGQGGNTEAFF	TGTGCCATCAGTGAGGGTGTCTCTGGGCAAGGTGGGAACACTGAAGCTTTCTTT
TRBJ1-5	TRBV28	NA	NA	CASSLPRLYNQPQHF	TGTGCCAGCAGTTTACCCAGACTGTACAATCAGCCCCAGCATTTT
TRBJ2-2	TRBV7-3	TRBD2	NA	CASSLFSSGNTGELFF	TGTGCCAGCAGCTTATTCTCTAGCGGGAACACCGGGGAGCTGTTTTTT
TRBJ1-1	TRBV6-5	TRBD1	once	CASSSPGQGGGEAFF	TGTGCCAGCAGTTCCCCGGGACAGGGGGGCGGTGAAGCTTTCTTT
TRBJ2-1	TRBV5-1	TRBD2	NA	CASSSGASGKGEQFF	TGCGCCAGCAGCTCAGGGGCTAGCGGGAAGGGAGAGCAGTTCTTC
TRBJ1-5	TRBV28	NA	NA	CATKGVPSQPQHF	TGTGCCACTAAAGGGGTGCCCAGTCAGCCCCAGCATTTT
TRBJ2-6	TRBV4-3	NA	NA	CASSQQGTGANVLTF	TGCGCCAGCAGCCAACAGGGTACGGGGGCCAACGTCCTGACTTTC
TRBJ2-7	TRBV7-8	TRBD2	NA	CASSLGGAGGAYEQYF	TGTGCCAGCAGCTTAGGTGGAGCGGGGGGGGCCTACGAGCAGTACTTC
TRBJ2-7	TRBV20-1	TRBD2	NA	CSAIAGREQYF	TGCAGTGCTATAGCGGGGAGGGAGCAGTACTTC
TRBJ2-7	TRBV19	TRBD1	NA	CASSPTGTGLMYF	TGTGCCAGTAGTCCCACCGGGACAGGACTAATGTACTTC
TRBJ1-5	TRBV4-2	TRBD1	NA	CASSQAITGDQPQHF	TGTGCCAGCAGCCAAGCCATAACAGGGGATCAGCCCCAGCATTTT
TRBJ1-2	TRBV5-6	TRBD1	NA	CASSWRTGDGYTF	TGTGCCAGCAGCTGGAGGACAGGGGATGGCTACACCTTC
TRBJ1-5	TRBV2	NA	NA	CASSLFDRDSNQPQHF	TGTGCCAGCAGCCTTTTCGACAGAGATAGCAATCAGCCCCAGCATTTT
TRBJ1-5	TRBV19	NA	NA	CASSPTGGQPQHF	TGTGCCAGTAGCCCCACGGGTGGTCAGCCCCAGCATTTT
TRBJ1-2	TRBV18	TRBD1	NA	CASSTGTETNYGYTF	TGTGCCAGCTCGACCGGGACAGAAACTAACTATGGCTACACCTTC
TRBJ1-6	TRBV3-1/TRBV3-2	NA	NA	CASSLGDRDSPLHF	TGTGCCAGCAGCCTAGGCGACCGGGATTCACCCCTCCACTTT